This entry concerns a single T cell receptor (beta chain). Antigen specificity is unknown. This record belongs to a study of T cells after yellow fever vaccination. Template switching with 5'RACE generated the TCR cDNA and added a universal primer site and UMIs. From the 5' RACE reads, TCRdb called clonotypes with MiXCR, one entry per CDR3 protein. Here the sample spans some 500,000 distinct CDR3 sequences, approximately 12% being singletons. The CDR3 has 10 amino acids. V was pared by 3 bases and J by 8 bases, with 4 bases between. General observations from the study: Relatively few clonotypes were ones that appeared in both CD4 and CD8 compartments. Reappearing after the booster were most of the clones from primary vaccination (less than 97% CD4, approximately 85% CD8).

V gene TRBV12-3 or TRBV12-4 combines with J gene TRBJ1-2; no reliable D call. Material: PBMCs, obtained on the day of the yellow fever booster vaccination. The source is a man between 25 and 39 years old who received the YFV17D yellow fever vaccine. The CDR3 DNA is TGTGCCAGCAGTTTGAGGGGCTACACCTTC. It yields the protein CASSLRGYTF.